Presented here are 29 T cell receptor beta chains from one specimen sequenced in a study of T cells in Graves' hyperthyroidism and ophthalmopathy. RNA transcripts served as the template for amplifying TCR beta CDR3 regions. First-round RT-PCR with HTBI primers amplified the TCR CDR3 region. One entry per CDR3 protein, called by TCRdb with MiXCR from the multiplex PCR reads. Seen here are 500,000 or so distinct CDR3 sequences, about 16% observed once, and the top ten hold 25% to 35%. Sample: blood. The receptors were gathered from a woman in her twenties or thirties with Graves' ophthalmopathy.

The V call is TRBV6-1, the J call TRBJ2-7, with D perhaps TRBD1 (6 bases). This CDR3 contains 17 residues. Germline V lookup: CDR1 MNHNS, CDR2 SASEGT. The V and J ends lost 8 bases and 0 bases respectively, with 23 bases between them. DNA for the CDR3: TGTGCCAGCGACCCCAGGGGCCGGGGTTCAAGCTCCTACGAGCAGTACTTC. It codes for CASDPRGRGSSSYEQYF.

This clonotype was detected ten times or more. The CDR3 protein is CSVEREGYEQYF. CDR3 nucleotides: TGCAGCGTTGAGCGGGAAGGCTACGAGCAGTACTTC. The V gene is TRBV29-1, the J gene TRBJ2-7; D is possibly TRBD2 (6 bases). The V gene's germline CDR1 is SQVTM and CDR2 ANQGSEA. Deletions cut 3 bases from V and 3 bases from J, with 9 bases between. The CDR3 consists of 12 residues.

This clonotype has a handful of counts. This chain links TRBV20-1 with TRBJ1-1; 11 bases align to TRBD1. The trim removed 5 bases at V and 3 bases at J, leaving 11 bases unmatched. Germline V gives CDR1 DFQATT, CDR2 SNEGSKA (reference sequence). The CDR3 has 16 amino acids. In DNA form, the CDR3 reads TGCAGTGCTTTAGACGGGACAGGGGGTTTTCACACTGAAGCTTTCTTT. Translating it yields CSALDGTGGFHTEAFF.

In regard to this clonotype: A much larger clone sits a single nucleotide away, making a read error possible. The chain joins TRBV10-3 to TRBJ1-4; 8 bases match TRBD1. J was trimmed by 10 bases and V by 6 bases; bases with no gene match: 10. The CDR3 has 14 residues. Germline V gene lookup returns CDR1 ENHRY and CDR2 SYGVKD. CDR3 sequence (DNA): TGTGCCATCAGCGAGGACAGGGAGGGAGGAAAACTGTTTTTT. This gives the protein CAISEDREGGKLFF.

The rearrangement joins TRBV7-2 to TRBJ2-1; TRBD2 matches 9 bases. Per germline, CDR1 SGHTA and CDR2 FQGNSA. V lost 2 bases and J lost 9; bases outside the gene matches: 8. The CDR3 is 15 amino acids. The CDR3 DNA reads TGTGCCAGCAGCTTAAAGGCGGGAGGGCCGGTTGAGCAGTTCTTC. This encodes CASSLKAGGPVEQFF.

This chain connects TRBV5-8 to TRBJ2-2, with D unresolved. V was cut by 0 bases and J by 6 bases, with 12 bases left in between. CDR3 length equals 15 residues. CDR1 is SGHTS, CDR2 YDEGEE, per germline. The CDR3 DNA follows: TGTGCCAGCAGCTTGGGGGGTTATAGTCCCGGGGAGCTGTTTTTT. It yields the protein CASSLGGYSPGELFF.

The rearrangement links TRBV19 to TRBJ2-1, with TRBD2 matching over 13 bases. Looked up from germline, CDR1 is LNHDA and CDR2 is SQIVND (reference sequence). This CDR3 has 16 amino acids. The ends lost 4 bases at V and 4 bases at J; junction bases unmatched: 4. CDR3 loop: CASSTRTSGSYNEQFF. The CDR3 region has the DNA TGTGCCAGTAGTACCCGGACTAGCGGGAGTTACAATGAGCAGTTCTTC.

This clonotype was found many times. This chain joins TRBV10-1 and TRBJ1-1, with a possible D match to TRBD1 (5 bases). The germline V gene has CDR1 WNHNN and CDR2 SYGVQD (reference sequence). The CDR3 extends over 12 amino acids. V shed 7 bases and J shed 9 bases, with 15 bases lying between them. The CDR3 nucleotides read TGCGCCAGCATTTTACAGGCGGCTAAAGCTTTCTTT. This translates into CASILQAAKAFF.

The gene calls are TRBV19 and TRBJ2-5, with unresolved D. Germline CDR1 is LNHDA and CDR2 is SQIVND (reference sequence). V was clipped by 6 bases and J by 2 bases, with 13 bases between them. This CDR3 spans 14 amino acids. The CDR3 DNA sequence: TGTGCCAGTAGATCTCACAGAGAGCAAGAGACCCAGTACTTC. Encoded protein: CASRSHREQETQYF.

The chain links TRBV7-9 to TRBJ2-5, with 9 positions matching TRBD1. Trimming cost V 4 bases and J 5 bases; bases outside gene matches: 11. The CDR3 contains 16 residues. The germline V gene encodes CDR1 SEHNR and CDR2 FQNEAQ (reference sequence). This chain's CDR3 is CASSSLRDRDDETQYF. CDR3 in DNA: TGTGCCAGCAGCTCGCTTCGGGACAGGGATGACGAGACCCAGTACTTC.

The chain links TRBV6-5 to TRBJ2-2; 13 nucleotides align to TRBD2. The germline CDR1 and CDR2 sequences are MNHEY and SVGAGI. This CDR3 region has 20 residues. Trimming took 0 bases from V and 6 from J; bases not matched to a gene: 13. The CDR3 nucleotides read TGTGCCAGCAGTTACTCGAATGGACTAGCGGGAGTGAGGGGCGCCGGGGAGCTGTTTTTT. Translated, it gives CASSYSNGLAGVRGAGELFF.

This clonotype was counted between two and nine times. This rearrangement joins TRBV27 to TRBJ2-7; 7 bases are shared with TRBD2. Germline V gives CDR1 MNHEY, CDR2 SMNVEV (reference sequence). The trim removed 5 bases at V and 6 bases at J, leaving 7 bases unmatched. The CDR3 has 13 residues. The CDR3 sequence is CASSPVPGGEQYF. DNA for the CDR3: TGTGCCAGCAGTCCCGTTCCGGGGGGCGAGCAGTACTTC.

The CDR3 protein is CASSYRTGSHGYTF. CDR3 bases: TGTGCCAGCAGTTACCGGACAGGGTCCCATGGCTACACCTTC. V usage is TRBV6-5 and J usage is TRBJ1-2, with 8 bases lining up with TRBD1. The germline V gene has CDR1 MNHEY and CDR2 SVGAGI. There are 14 residues in the CDR3. The junction had 5 bases not matched to a gene; V was cut back by 2 bases and J by 6 bases.

This clonotype occurred a few times. The chain links TRBV4-3 to TRBJ1-3; D is uncertain. CDR3 length: 16 amino acids. Germline-derived CDR1 and CDR2 are LGHNA and YSLEER. V was shortened by 0 bases and J by 0 bases, with 9 bases between the two germline ends. CDR3 bases: TGCGCCAGCAGCCAAGAACCCAGCCTCTCTGGAAACACCATATATTTT. This codes for CASSQEPSLSGNTIYF.

This clonotype appeared many times. The chain couples TRBV2 to TRBJ1-5, with 7 bases lining up with TRBD1. The CDR3 is made up of 16 amino acids. Germline V gene lookup returns CDR1 SNHLY and CDR2 FYNNEI. V shed 6 bases, J shed 3 bases, and the junction held 11 bases outside the gene matches. The CDR3 nucleotides read TGTGCCAGCAGATCCGACGGGACAGTCCTCAATCAGCCCCAGCATTTT. Residues: CASRSDGTVLNQPQHF.

This clonotype was counted at least ten times. J is TRBJ2-7 and V is TRBV7-2; TRBD1 might be the D (5 bases). The germline V and J ends were trimmed by 5 bases and 5 bases, with 10 bases remaining between them. This CDR3 is 12 amino acids long. Per the germline V gene, CDR1 is SGHTA and CDR2 is FQGNSA. Written as DNA, the CDR3 is TGTGCCAGCAGCCAACGCAGGGACGAGCAGTACTTC. This translates into CASSQRRDEQYF.

This clonotype came up a few times. The chain is built from TRBV12-3 or TRBV12-4 and TRBJ2-1; a possible D gene is TRBD1 (5 bases). V was clipped by 5 bases and J by 9 bases, with 11 bases between them. CDR3 length: 12 residues. The CDR3 nucleotides are TGTGCCAGCAGTCAAGGGGTCACTGAGCAGTTCTTC. It yields the protein CASSQGVTEQFF.

This clonotype was observed at least ten times. This chain links TRBV7-8 with TRBJ1-1; 10 nucleotides align to TRBD1. The CDR3 consists of 16 residues. CDR1 is SGHVS, CDR2 FQNEAQ, per germline. V shed 5 bases and J 1 base; nucleotides not matched to a gene: 7. The CDR3 DNA follows: TGTGCCAGCAGCCGGACAGGGGGGGCGAAGAACACTGAAGCTTTCTTT. Residues: CASSRTGGAKNTEAFF. Combining the CDR3 with reference TRBV7-8 and TRBJ1-1 gives the whole variable domain GAGVSQSPRYKVAKRGQDVALRCDPISGHVSLFWYQQALGQGPEFLTYFQNEAQLDKSGLPSDRFFAERPEGSVSTLKIQRTQQEDSAVYLCASSRTGGAKNTEAFFGQGTRLTVV.

This chain joins TRBV7-9 and TRBJ2-2; 7 positions agree with TRBD1. Germline CDR1 reads SEHNR; CDR2 reads FQNEAQ (reference sequence). CDR3 size: 14 residues. J lost 5 bases, V lost 4 bases, and 4 bases had no gene match. CDR3 sequence (DNA): TGTGCCAGCAGCTCGGACAGGTCGACCGGGGAGCTGTTTTTT. Its protein product is CASSSDRSTGELFF.

Concerning this clonotype: Because the CDR3 is missing its conserved closing phenylalanine or tryptophan, this is likely a read error. V and J are TRBV12-3 or TRBV12-4 and TRBJ1-2; weak D call: TRBD1 (5 bases). The V end was cut by 7 bases, the J end by 2 bases, with 14 bases between. CDR3 length equals 14 residues. CDR3 nucleotides: TGTGCCAGCAACCCGGTAGCAGGGAACTATGGCTACACCATC. Its translation: CASNPVAGNYGYTI.

This clonotype has only a few counts. The chain combines TRBV7-2 with TRBJ2-3, with 12 bases fitting TRBD2. V lost 5 bases, J lost 5 bases, and 17 bases stayed unmatched. The CDR3 totals 19 residues. Per germline, CDR1 SGHTA and CDR2 FQGNSA. CDR3 loop: CASSPWTSGKTATQDTQYF. The CDR3 DNA sequence: TGTGCCAGCAGCCCATGGACTAGCGGGAAAACGGCGACGCAAGATACGCAGTATTTT.

CDR3 sequence: CASTPIGQGFYEQYF. In DNA, the CDR3 is TGTGCCAGCACCCCTATAGGACAGGGTTTCTACGAGCAGTACTTC. The chain employs TRBV28 and TRBJ2-7; 8 nucleotides match TRBD1. J lost 3 bases, V lost 7 bases, and 11 bases had no gene match. Germline CDR1 reads MDHEN; CDR2 reads SYDVKM. This CDR3 contains 15 residues. Filled out from reference TRBV28 and TRBJ2-7, the complete variable domain reads DVKVTQSSRYLVKRTGEKVFLECVQDMDHENMFWYRQDPGLGLRLIYFSYDVKMKEKGDIPEGYSVSREKKERFSLILESASTNQTSMYLCASTPIGQGFYEQYFGPGTRLTVT.

This clonotype was seen many times. The rearrangement links TRBV11-2 to TRBJ2-7; tentatively, D is TRBD2 (6 bases). V lost 1 base and J 4 bases, leaving 17 bases between the germline ends. The CDR3 sequence is 16 residues long. Per germline, CDR1 SGHAT and CDR2 FQNNGV. The CDR3 DNA reads as TGTGCCAGCAGCTTAGCGGGAGAAGGTCCGGTTTACGAGCAGTACTTC. Translated, it gives CASSLAGEGPVYEQYF.

The chain recombines TRBV7-9 with TRBJ2-4; perhaps TRBD2 as D (5 bases). CDR1 and CDR2 (germline): SEHNR, FQNEAQ (reference sequence). The CDR3 extends over 16 amino acids. The V and J ends lost 6 bases and 0 bases respectively, with 15 bases between them. CDR3 nucleotide sequence: TGTGCCAGCAGAGGTCAAGGAGGATTAGCCAAAAACATTCAGTACTTC. It codes for CASRGQGGLAKNIQYF.

This rearrangement joins TRBV6-2 or TRBV6-3 to TRBJ2-2; the match to TRBD1 covers 9 bases. The CDR3 totals 14 residues. Trimming removed 7 bases from V and 3 bases from J; junction bases left unmatched: 3. Germline V gene sequence: CDR1 MNHEY, CDR2 SVGEGT. CDR3 DNA sequence: TGTGCCAGCATCAGGACAGGGGACACCGGGGAGCTGTTTTTT. It translates to CASIRTGDTGELFF.

This clonotype was seen a few times. The genes are TRBV24-1 and TRBJ2-5, with D unclear. Trimming left V 3 bases short and J 0 bases short, with 7 bases between. The length of the CDR3 is 14 residues. Germline CDR1 is KGHDR and CDR2 is SFDVKD. The CDR3 region has the DNA TGTGCCACCAGTGATCGAGCTCACCAAGAGACCCAGTACTTC. This gives the protein CATSDRAHQETQYF.

This clonotype has a count of ten or more. This CDR3 reads CASSEVPGQAEAFF. Written as DNA, the CDR3 is TGTGCCAGCAGTGAAGTTCCGGGACAGGCTGAAGCTTTCTTT. This chain joins TRBV2 and TRBJ1-1, with 8 bases identical to TRBD1. The V segment lost 1 base and the J segment 6 bases; nucleotides outside the gene matches: 4. Germline CDR1 reads SNHLY; CDR2 reads FYNNEI. There are 14 residues in the CDR3.

This clonotype has ten or more counts. The V call is TRBV5-1, the J call TRBJ2-1; D is perhaps TRBD1 (6 bases). CDR1 is SGHRS and CDR2 is YFSETQ in the germline V gene. This CDR3 is built from 15 residues. V lost 0 bases, J lost 7 bases, and 14 bases lay in between. CDR3 nucleotides: TGCGCCAGCAGCTTGGAGGCAGGGGCTGAGAATGAGCAGTTCTTC. Amino acid sequence: CASSLEAGAENEQFF.

This clonotype was recorded at least ten times. The rearrangement joins TRBV2 to TRBJ2-7; no firm D call. There are 14 residues in the CDR3. V was pared by 1 base and J by 0 bases, with 7 bases between. Germline-derived CDR1 and CDR2 are SNHLY and FYNNEI. The CDR3 bases are TGTGCCAGCAGTGAAGAGGCGGTCTCCTACGAGCAGTACTTC. Protein sequence: CASSEEAVSYEQYF.